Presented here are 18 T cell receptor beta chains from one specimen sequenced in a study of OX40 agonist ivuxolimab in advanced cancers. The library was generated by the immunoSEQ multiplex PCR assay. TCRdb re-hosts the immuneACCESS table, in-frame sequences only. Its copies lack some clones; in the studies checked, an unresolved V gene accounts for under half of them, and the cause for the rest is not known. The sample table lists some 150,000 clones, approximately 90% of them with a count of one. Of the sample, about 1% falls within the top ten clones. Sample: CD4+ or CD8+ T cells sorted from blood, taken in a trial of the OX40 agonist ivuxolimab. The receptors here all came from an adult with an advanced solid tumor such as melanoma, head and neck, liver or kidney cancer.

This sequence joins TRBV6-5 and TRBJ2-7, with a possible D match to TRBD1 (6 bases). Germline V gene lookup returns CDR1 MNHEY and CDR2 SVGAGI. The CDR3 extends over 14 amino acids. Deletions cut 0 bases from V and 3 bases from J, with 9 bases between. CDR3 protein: CASSYSGHNYEQYF. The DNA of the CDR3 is TGTGCCAGCAGTTACTCGGGACACAACTACGAGCAGTACTTC.

The CDR3 nucleotides are TGTGCCAGCAGTCCGACCGGCTCTGGGGCCAACGTCCTGACTTTC. Its translation: CASSPTGSGANVLTF. The chain carries TRBV28 and TRBJ2-6; D is undetermined. The V end lost 5 bases, the J end lost 0 bases, and 8 bases lay between the germline ends. CDR3 length: 15 amino acids. Germline CDR1 reads MDHEN; CDR2 reads SYDVKM.

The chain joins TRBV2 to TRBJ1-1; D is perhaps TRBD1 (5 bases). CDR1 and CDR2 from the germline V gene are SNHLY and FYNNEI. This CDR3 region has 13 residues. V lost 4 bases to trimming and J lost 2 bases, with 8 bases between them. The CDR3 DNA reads TGTGCCAGCAGTGGCGGGGCCAACACTGAAGCTTTCTTT. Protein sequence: CASSGGANTEAFF.

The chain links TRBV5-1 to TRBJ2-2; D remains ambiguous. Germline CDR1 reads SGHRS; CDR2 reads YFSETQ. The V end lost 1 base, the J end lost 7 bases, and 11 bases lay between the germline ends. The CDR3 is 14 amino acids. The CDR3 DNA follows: TGCGCCAGCAGCTTGCTTAGCTTGCACGGGGAGCTGTTTTTT. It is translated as CASSLLSLHGELFF.

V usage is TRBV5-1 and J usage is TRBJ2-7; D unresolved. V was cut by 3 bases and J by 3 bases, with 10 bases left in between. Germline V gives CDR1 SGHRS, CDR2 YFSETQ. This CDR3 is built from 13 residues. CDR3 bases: TGCGCCAGCAGCTCGGATTTGTTCTACGAGCAGTACTTC. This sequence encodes CASSSDLFYEQYF.

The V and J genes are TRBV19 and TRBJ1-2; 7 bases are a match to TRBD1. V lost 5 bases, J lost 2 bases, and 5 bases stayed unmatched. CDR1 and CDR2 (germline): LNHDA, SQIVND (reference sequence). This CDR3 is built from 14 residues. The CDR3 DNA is TGTGCCAGTAGTTGGGACAGAGCGAACTATGGCTACACCTTC. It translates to CASSWDRANYGYTF.

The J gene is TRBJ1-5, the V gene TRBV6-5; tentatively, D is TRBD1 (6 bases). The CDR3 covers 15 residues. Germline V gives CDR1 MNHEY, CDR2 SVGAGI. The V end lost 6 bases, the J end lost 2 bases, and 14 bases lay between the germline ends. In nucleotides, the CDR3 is TGTGCCAGCAGCCAGAACAGGGTGGGCAATCAGCCCCAGCATTTT. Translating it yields CASSQNRVGNQPQHF.

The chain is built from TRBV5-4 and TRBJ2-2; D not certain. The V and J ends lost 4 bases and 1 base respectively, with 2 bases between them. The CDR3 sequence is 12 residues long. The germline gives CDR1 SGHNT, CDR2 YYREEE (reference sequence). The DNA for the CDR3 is TGTGCCAGCAGCCAGAACACCGGGGAGCTGTTTTTT. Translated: CASSQNTGELFF.

In DNA, the CDR3 is TGTGCCAGCAGCTGGGGACAACTCAATCAGCCCCAGCATTTT. Translating gives CASSWGQLNQPQHF. V is TRBV7-2 and J is TRBJ1-5; TRBD1 is a possible D gene (6 bases). V lost 4 bases, J lost 3 bases, and 10 bases lay in between. This CDR3 contains 14 residues. Germline assignment: CDR1 SGHTA and CDR2 FQGNSA. The full variable domain, with the rest looked up from reference TRBV7-2 and TRBJ1-5, is GAGVSQSPSNKVTEKGKDVELRCDPISGHTALYWYRQSLGQGLEFLIYFQGNSAPDKSGLPSDRFSAERTGGSVSTLTIQRTQQEDSAVYLCASSWGQLNQPQHFGDGTRLSIL.

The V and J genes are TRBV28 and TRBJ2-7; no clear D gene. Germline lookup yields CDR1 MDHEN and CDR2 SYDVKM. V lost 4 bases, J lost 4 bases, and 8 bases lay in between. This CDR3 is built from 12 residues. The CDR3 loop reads CASSSYPYEQYF. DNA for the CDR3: TGTGCCAGCAGTTCCTACCCATACGAGCAGTACTTC.

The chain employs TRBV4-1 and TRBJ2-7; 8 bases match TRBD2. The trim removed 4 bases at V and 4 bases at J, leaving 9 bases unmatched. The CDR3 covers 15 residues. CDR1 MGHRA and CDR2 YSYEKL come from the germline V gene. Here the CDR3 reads CASSLAGLFLYEQYF. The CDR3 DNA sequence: TGCGCCAGCAGCCTAGCGGGACTCTTCCTATACGAGCAGTACTTC.

The DNA of the CDR3 is TGTGCCAGTAGTCCGCGGCCTGGGGATACGCAGTATTTT. Protein sequence: CASSPRPGDTQYF. The rearrangement uses TRBV19 and TRBJ2-3; D gene ambiguous. Germline assignment: CDR1 LNHDA and CDR2 SQIVND (reference sequence). CDR3 length: 13 amino acids. Trimming shortened V by 5 bases and J by 6 bases, and 12 bases separated the two germline ends. Using reference TRBV19 and TRBJ2-3 for the parts outside the CDR3, the full variable domain is DGGITQSPKYLFRKEGQNVTLSCEQNLNHDAMYWYRQDPGQGLRLIYYSQIVNDFQKGDIAEGYSVSREKKESFPLTVTSAQKNPTAFYLCASSPRPGDTQYFGPGTRLTVL.

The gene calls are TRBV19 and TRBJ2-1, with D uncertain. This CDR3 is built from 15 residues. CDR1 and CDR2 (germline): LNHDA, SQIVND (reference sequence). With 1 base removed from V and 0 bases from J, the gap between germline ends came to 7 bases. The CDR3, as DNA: TGTGCCAGTAGTATAGCCGTGAGCTCCTACAATGAGCAGTTCTTC. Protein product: CASSIAVSSYNEQFF.

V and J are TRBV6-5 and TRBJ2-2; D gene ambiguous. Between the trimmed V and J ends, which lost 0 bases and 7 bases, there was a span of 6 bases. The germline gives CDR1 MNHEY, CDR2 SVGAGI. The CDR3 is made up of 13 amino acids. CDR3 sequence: CASSYSTSGELFF. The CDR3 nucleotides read TGTGCCAGCAGTTACTCCACGAGCGGGGAGCTGTTTTTT.

The CDR3 nucleotides are TGTGCCTGGAGTGAAGACACTGAAGCTTTCTTT. This translates into CAWSEDTEAFF. The chain is built from TRBV30 and TRBJ1-1; D is uncertain. This CDR3 contains 11 residues. V lost 1 base and J 3 bases, leaving 3 bases between the germline ends. CDR1 is GTSNPN, CDR2 SVGIG, per germline (reference sequence).

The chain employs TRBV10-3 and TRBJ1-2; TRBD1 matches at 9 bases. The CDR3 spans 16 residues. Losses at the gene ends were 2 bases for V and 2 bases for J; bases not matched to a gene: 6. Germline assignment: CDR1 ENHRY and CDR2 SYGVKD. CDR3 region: CAISEAGTGKNYGYTF. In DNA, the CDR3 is TGTGCCATCAGTGAGGCCGGGACAGGGAAAAACTATGGCTACACCTTC.

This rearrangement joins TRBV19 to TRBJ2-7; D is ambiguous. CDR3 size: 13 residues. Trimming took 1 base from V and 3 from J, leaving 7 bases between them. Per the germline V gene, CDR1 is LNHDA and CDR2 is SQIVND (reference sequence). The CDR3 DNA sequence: TGTGCCAGTAGTATAGGCGGAAACTACGAGCAGTACTTC. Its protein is CASSIGGNYEQYF.

The CDR3 region is CASSREVMNTEAFF. The CDR3 nucleotides read TGCGCCAGCAGCCGGGAGGTGATGAACACTGAAGCTTTCTTT. The chain couples TRBV5-1 to TRBJ1-1, with D hard to call. Looked up from germline, CDR1 is SGHRS and CDR2 is YFSETQ. The ends were cut back, 4 bases at V and 0 bases at J, with 10 bases in the middle. The CDR3 is 14 amino acids.